These 21 T cell receptor beta chains were sequenced from one sample in a study of blood T cells in healthy people across ages. The use of a sample-barcoded 5' primer and a J-beta primer mix characterized a second PCR of about 7 to 12 cycles. One entry per CDR3 protein results from TCRdb running MiXCR on the 5' RACE reads. The sample yields 1.2 million to 1.5 million distinct CDR3 sequences, roughly 45% seen once. Sequenced sample: blood. The receptors come from a young woman in good health.

The chain couples TRBV6-1 to TRBJ2-7; D unclear. CDR1 and CDR2 from the germline V gene are MNHNS and SASEGT. V lost 2 bases and J 4 bases, leaving 12 bases between the germline ends. This CDR3 is built from 14 residues. The CDR3 region has the DNA TGTGCCAGCAGTGAAAGAGGAGCGTGGTACGAGCAGTACTTC. It specifies CASSERGAWYEQYF.

This sequence joins TRBV3-1 and TRBJ2-1, with 11 nucleotides matching TRBD2. The CDR3 runs 17 residues. J was trimmed by 3 bases and V by 1 base; bases with no gene match: 5. Germline values: CDR1 LGHDT, CDR2 YNNKEL (reference sequence). The CDR3 nucleotides are TGTGCCAGCAGCCAAGTACTTACTAGCGGGAGCTACAATGAGCAGTTCTTC. Protein: CASSQVLTSGSYNEQFF.

Only one count was recorded for this clonotype. The genes are TRBV18 and TRBJ2-7; no clear D gene. Germline loops: CDR1 KGHSH, CDR2 LQKENI. The CDR3 loop spans 15 amino acids. The V end lost 3 bases, the J end lost 3 bases, and 15 bases lay between the germline ends. CDR3 loop: CASSPVHSRDYEQYF. CDR3 DNA: TGTGCCAGCTCACCCGTGCATTCACGTGACTACGAGCAGTACTTC. The variable domain in full, with the rest retrieved from reference TRBV18 and TRBJ2-7, is NAGVMQNPRHLVRRRGQEARLRCSPMKGHSHVYWYRQLPEEGLKFMVYLQKENIIDESGMPKERFSAEFPKEGPSILRIQQVVRGDSAAYFCASSPVHSRDYEQYFGPGTRLTVT.

This clonotype showed up just a few times. The chain carries TRBV20-1 and TRBJ2-5; the D is unclear. V lost 4 bases and J 10 bases, leaving 13 bases between the germline ends. In germline, CDR1 is DFQATT, CDR2 SNEGSKA (reference sequence). The CDR3 length is 11 residues. DNA of the CDR3: TGCAGTGCTATGTGGTCGGCGCTCCAGTACTTC. The encoded protein is CSAMWSALQYF.

The chain recombines TRBV2 with TRBJ2-1, with D hard to call. V dropped 0 bases and J dropped 3 bases, with 24 bases sitting between them. Germline CDR1 SNHLY, CDR2 FYNNEI. The CDR3 is 20 residues long. This CDR3 is CASSEATSADHPANYNEQFF. The DNA of the CDR3 is TGTGCCAGCAGTGAAGCGACATCGGCAGACCACCCCGCCAACTACAATGAGCAGTTCTTC.

V is TRBV2 and J is TRBJ2-5, with 8 bases fitting TRBD2. J lost 0 bases, V lost 6 bases, and 6 bases had no gene match. CDR3 length: 15 amino acids. Germline-derived CDR1 and CDR2 are SNHLY and FYNNEI. CDR3 DNA sequence: TGTGCCAGCAGCACCGGGGGGGCTAACCAAGAGACCCAGTACTTC. It codes for CASSTGGANQETQYF.

There are a few counts of this clonotype. The V call is TRBV3-1, the J call TRBJ2-7; the D is unclear. The V end was cut by 3 bases, the J end by 2 bases, with 8 bases between. Germline assignment: CDR1 LGHDT and CDR2 YNNKEL (reference sequence). The CDR3 spans 13 residues. The chain's CDR3 is CASSQSPPYEQYF. In DNA, the CDR3 is TGTGCCAGCAGCCAGTCACCCCCCTACGAGCAGTACTTC.

Here the CDR3 reads CASSHTGGGHEQYF. The DNA of the CDR3 is TGTGCCAGCAGCCATACGGGAGGGGGCCACGAGCAGTACTTC. The rearrangement joins TRBV3-1 to TRBJ2-4; a possible D gene is TRBD2 (8 bases). The J call is in doubt because the DNA end fits TRBJ2-7 better. Germline V gene data show CDR1 as LGHDT and CDR2 as YNNKEL (reference sequence). The CDR3 consists of 14 residues.

The chain employs TRBV6-1 and TRBJ2-7; D possibly corresponds to TRBD2 (6 bases). The CDR3 runs to 13 residues. With 7 bases removed from V and 2 bases from J, the gap between germline ends came to 12 bases. Germline V gene lookup returns CDR1 MNHNS and CDR2 SASEGT. DNA of the CDR3: TGTGCCAGCAAGGTGCGGGGACCCTACGAGCAGTACTTC. Its protein is CASKVRGPYEQYF.

This chain joins TRBV20-1 and TRBJ1-1; no clear D. The CDR3 runs to 11 residues. The germline gives CDR1 DFQATT, CDR2 SNEGSKA (reference sequence). V was pared by 7 bases and J by 4 bases, with 10 bases between. As DNA, the CDR3 is TGCAGTGGATCTATCGGCACTGAAGCTTTCTTT. This codes for CSGSIGTEAFF.

This chain uses TRBV4-2 with TRBJ1-1; no clear D gene. V lost 1 base and J lost 0, with 9 bases in between. From germline, CDR1 is LGHNA and CDR2 YNFKEQ. The CDR3 runs to 15 residues. CDR3 region: CASSQVKKMNTEAFF. The CDR3, as DNA: TGTGCCAGCAGCCAAGTCAAGAAAATGAACACTGAAGCTTTCTTT.

This clonotype was found a few times. The chain employs TRBV29-1 and TRBJ1-1; D gene ambiguous. V gave up 3 bases and J gave up 0 bases, with 14 bases separating them. This CDR3 has 15 residues. Per the germline V gene, CDR1 is SQVTM and CDR2 is ANQGSEA. CDR3 nucleotides: TGCAGCGTTGACCCCAGTCTGCTTATGAACACTGAAGCTTTCTTT. This translates into CSVDPSLLMNTEAFF. Looking up the rest from reference TRBV29-1 and TRBJ1-1 gives the full variable domain: SAVISQKPSRDICQRGTSLTIQCQVDSQVTMMFWYRQQPGQSLTLIATANQGSEATYESGFVIDKFPISRPNLTFSTLTVSNMSPEDSSIYLCSVDPSLLMNTEAFFGQGTRLTVV.

The gene calls are TRBV20-1 and TRBJ1-2; D gene uncertain. This CDR3 is 20 amino acids long. From germline, CDR1 is DFQATT and CDR2 SNEGSKA (reference sequence). V shed 8 bases and J shed 4 bases, with 38 bases lying between them. CDR3 sequence (DNA): TGCAGTTCCCTAGCCCCTGCCACTAACCCCAGAACCGGGCAAGGCTATGGCTACACCTTC. Encoded protein: CSSLAPATNPRTGQGYGYTF.

The chain carries TRBV12-3 or TRBV12-4 and TRBJ1-2; D perhaps matches TRBD1 (5 bases). The ends were cut back, 6 bases at V and 7 bases at J, with 15 bases in the middle. This CDR3 is built from 13 residues. CDR3 in DNA: TGTGCCAGCAGGAGGGGAAGTTGGAGTGGCTACACCTTC. Translated, it gives CASRRGSWSGYTF.

The rearrangement uses TRBV12-2 and TRBJ2-7; no check of the table's D call, TRBD2, against the DNA was made. TRBV12-2 is a pseudogene locus. The CDR3 has 17 residues. The CDR3 region is CASRFFPDNTSGVIQYF. In DNA, the CDR3 is TGTGCAAGTCGCTTCTTCCCCGATAATACTAGCGGGGTAATACAGTACTTC.

This chain uses TRBV7-2 with TRBJ2-3, with a weak D call TRBD1 (6 bases). Germline assignment: CDR1 SGHTA and CDR2 FQGNSA. V was trimmed by 5 bases and J by 2 bases, leaving 11 bases between them. This CDR3 has 14 amino acids. The CDR3: CASSPGQHTDTQYF. In nucleotides, the CDR3 is TGTGCCAGCAGCCCCGGACAGCACACAGATACGCAGTATTTT.

Concerning this clonotype itself: A much more abundant neighbour one base away suggests this may be a read error. The chain uses TRBV5-1 and TRBJ2-5; the D gene is possibly TRBD2 (5 bases). CDR3 length: 13 residues. Trimming removed 4 bases at V and 5 bases at J, with 12 bases between. CDR1 is SGHRS, CDR2 YFSETQ, per germline. The CDR3 loop is CASSPRPGETQYF. For the CDR3, the DNA is TGCGCCAGCAGCCCTCGGCCGGGGGAGACCCAGTACTTC.

The rearrangement links TRBV2 to TRBJ2-7; no firm D call. The germline CDR1 and CDR2 sequences are SNHLY and FYNNEI. CDR3 length: 12 residues. Trimming cost V 3 bases and J 4 bases, with 7 bases left between them. The CDR3 reads CASSENLYEQYF. In DNA, the CDR3 is TGTGCCAGCAGTGAGAACTTATACGAGCAGTACTTC.

The genes are TRBV12-3 or TRBV12-4 and TRBJ2-3; 12 nucleotides agree with TRBD2. V dropped 0 bases and J dropped 2; count of bases not matched to a gene: 9. The CDR3 consists of 19 residues. For the CDR3, the DNA is TGTGCCAGCAGTTTAGCGCCTAGCGGGGGGGCCGAGGTCACAGATACGCAGTATTTT. Protein sequence: CASSLAPSGGAEVTDTQYF.

A single count supports this clonotype. V and J are TRBV6-1 and TRBJ2-7, with 8 bases fitting TRBD2. This CDR3 spans 16 amino acids. Germline V lookup: CDR1 MNHNS, CDR2 SASEGT. Unmatched junction bases numbered 8, after V lost 4 bases and J lost 0 bases. The CDR3 region is CASSGVLAGSSYEQYF. The CDR3 nucleotides read TGTGCCAGCAGTGGGGTCTTAGCGGGGAGCTCCTACGAGCAGTACTTC.

V and J are TRBV30 and TRBJ1-2, with D possibly matching TRBD1 (5 bases). CDR1 GTSNPN and CDR2 SVGIG come from the germline V gene (reference sequence). The V gene lost 4 bases and the J gene lost 8 bases, with 14 bases spanning the gap. CDR3 size: 12 residues. This chain's CDR3 is CAWTGFLGGYTF. CDR3 DNA: TGTGCCTGGACAGGGTTTCTGGGCGGCTACACCTTC. Looking up the rest from reference TRBV30 and TRBJ1-2 gives the full variable domain: SQTIHQWPATLVQPVGSPLSLECTVEGTSNPNLYWYRQAAGRGLQLLFYSVGIGQISSEVPQNLSASRPQDRQFILSSKKLLLSDSGFYLCAWTGFLGGYTFGSGTRLTVV.